These 17 T cell receptor beta chains were all obtained from the same sample, sequenced in a study of lymphopenia after photon versus proton radiotherapy. The table came from immunoSEQ multiplex PCR; TCRdb's copy has only in-frame clones and leaves some out. There are tens of thousands of clones in the sample; about 80% occur only once, and more than 12% lies in the top ten. The specimen was peripheral blood, collected from a patient treated with proton-based radiotherapy. Receptor source: a woman in her 70s with pancreatic cancer.

The rearrangement links TRBV28 to TRBJ2-1; 10 bases match TRBD1. Losses at the gene ends were 6 bases for V and 11 bases for J; bases not matched to a gene: 13. The CDR3 is 15 residues long. The germline V gene encodes CDR1 MDHEN and CDR2 SYDVKM. CDR3 DNA: TGTGCCAGCAGCCAGAGCCGGGACAGGGGAGGTCAGCAGTTCTTC. Encoded protein: CASSQSRDRGGQQFF.

The genes are TRBV19 and TRBJ1-3, with 10 bases aligning to TRBD1. V shed 5 bases, J shed 4 bases, and the junction held 8 bases outside the gene matches. CDR3 length equals 16 residues. In germline, CDR1 is LNHDA, CDR2 SQIVND (reference sequence). This chain's CDR3 is CASSPGDRGSGNTIYF. For the CDR3, the DNA is TGTGCCAGTAGTCCCGGGGACAGGGGCTCCGGAAACACCATATATTTT.

The genes are TRBV30 and TRBJ1-6; TRBD1 is a possible D gene (6 bases). The germline V gene has CDR1 GTSNPN and CDR2 SVGIG (reference sequence). The CDR3 sequence is 14 residues long. Trimming stripped 3 bases from V and 7 bases from J, with 13 bases between. The CDR3 here is CAWSRQVSNSPLHF. DNA for the CDR3: TGTGCCTGGAGCAGACAGGTGTCCAATTCACCCCTCCACTTT.

To note about this clone: This CDR3 is also generated by other DNA sequences in the sample. CDR3 DNA sequence: TGTGCCAGCAGGCCGGGACGGACTAACTATGGCTACACCTTC. Its protein product is CASRPGRTNYGYTF. The V call is TRBV28, the J call TRBJ1-2, with D possibly being TRBD1 (5 bases). CDR1 MDHEN and CDR2 SYDVKM come from the germline V gene. V lost 6 bases and J 0 bases, leaving 11 bases between the germline ends. The CDR3 consists of 14 residues.

V usage is TRBV11-3 and J usage is TRBJ2-2; tentative D call: TRBD2 (5 bases). Per germline, CDR1 SGHNT and CDR2 YENEEA. Trimming took off 1 base at V and 2 bases at J, with 8 bases between the two ends. The CDR3 extends over 15 amino acids. The CDR3 reads CASSLVRENTGELFF. The DNA for the CDR3 is TGTGCCAGCAGCTTAGTTCGGGAAAACACCGGGGAGCTGTTTTTT.

The chain links TRBV19 to TRBJ2-1; TRBD2 might be the D (6 bases). Between the trimmed V and J ends, which lost 6 bases and 6 bases, there was a span of 12 bases. The CDR3 is 13 amino acids. Germline assignment: CDR1 LNHDA and CDR2 SQIVND (reference sequence). CDR3 nucleotide sequence: TGTGCCAGTAGCGGGAGTTGGGGCAATGAGCAGTTCTTC. Its protein is CASSGSWGNEQFF.

The genes are TRBV7-2 and TRBJ1-1; D perhaps matches TRBD1 (5 bases). Germline V gives CDR1 SGHTA, CDR2 FQGNSA. The ends were cut back, 5 bases at V and 8 bases at J, with 21 bases in the middle. CDR3 length: 15 amino acids. The CDR3 loop is CASSPRRQDSGEAFF. DNA for the CDR3: TGTGCCAGCAGCCCACGCAGGCAGGATTCAGGGGAAGCTTTCTTT.

The count of this clone is one. The J gene is TRBJ1-1, the V gene TRBV29-1; TRBD1 matches 8 bases. V gave up 6 bases and J gave up 5 bases; unmatched junction bases: 8. Germline V gene sequence: CDR1 SQVTM, CDR2 ANQGSEA. CDR3 length: 13 residues. The CDR3 region has the DNA TGCAGCGTCACCCAGGGGGCGCGGACTGAAGCTTTCTTT. Its protein is CSVTQGARTEAFF.

This clone is a singleton in its sample. V is TRBV19 and J is TRBJ2-6; D is unresolved. V was cut by 5 bases and J by 3 bases, with 8 bases left in between. The germline CDR1 and CDR2 sequences are LNHDA and SQIVND (reference sequence). There are 14 residues in the CDR3. CDR3 residues: CASSPVIGANVLTF. For the CDR3, the DNA is TGTGCCAGTAGTCCTGTAATTGGGGCCAACGTCCTGACTTTC.

The chain is built from TRBV2 and TRBJ2-6; TRBD1 might be the D (5 bases). CDR1 and CDR2 from the germline V gene are SNHLY and FYNNEI. This CDR3 spans 16 amino acids. V was cut by 6 bases and J by 3 bases, with 15 bases left in between. The CDR3 DNA follows: TGTGCCAGCAGAGACAGCCAGCTAATTGGGGCCAACGTCCTGACTTTC. Translation gives CASRDSQLIGANVLTF.

V and J are TRBV7-3 and TRBJ2-7; D is ambiguous. Trimming cost V 5 bases and J 3 bases, with 17 bases left between them. Germline V gene sequence: CDR1 SGHTA, CDR2 FQGTGA. The CDR3 has 15 amino acids. The DNA of the CDR3 is TGTGCCAGCAGCCTACAAGGAGATAGTAGCTACGAGCAGTACTTC. Protein: CASSLQGDSSYEQYF.

The chain carries TRBV7-9 and TRBJ1-1; 7 bases are a match to TRBD1. The CDR3 has 14 amino acids. The V and J ends lost 5 bases and 2 bases, in that order; junction bases with no gene match: 5. The germline V gene encodes CDR1 SEHNR and CDR2 FQNEAQ (reference sequence). In DNA, the CDR3 is TGTGCCAGCAGCGATAGGGACAGAAACACTGAAGCTTTCTTT. Amino acid sequence: CASSDRDRNTEAFF.

This clone has just a few counts. The chain joins TRBV9 to TRBJ1-2, with D perhaps TRBD1 (5 bases). Germline V gene data show CDR1 as SGDLS and CDR2 as YYNGEE. The CDR3 spans 12 residues. Deletions cut 5 bases from V and 4 bases from J, with 9 bases between. CDR3 protein: CASSGGTYGYTF. In nucleotides, the CDR3 is TGTGCCAGCAGTGGTGGGACCTATGGCTACACCTTC.

In this sample, this clone turned up a few times. This rearrangement joins TRBV5-1 to TRBJ1-6; 10 positions agree with TRBD1. V lost 1 base and J lost 13; bases outside the gene matches: 8. Germline assignment: CDR1 SGHRS and CDR2 YFSETQ. This CDR3 is 15 amino acids long. CDR3: CASSLRTGGVLPLHF. In nucleotides, the CDR3 is TGCGCCAGCAGCTTGAGGACAGGGGGAGTCTTGCCCCTCCACTTT.

The genes are TRBV7-9 and TRBJ1-3; no reliable D call. The CDR3 loop spans 16 amino acids. The V end was cut by 3 bases, the J end by 4 bases, with 16 bases between. In germline, CDR1 is SEHNR, CDR2 FQNEAQ (reference sequence). The CDR3 loop reads CASSFGGESAGNTIYF. CDR3 coding DNA: TGTGCCAGCAGCTTCGGCGGGGAATCAGCCGGAAACACCATATATTTT.

The chain uses TRBV28 and TRBJ2-2; the match to TRBD1 covers 7 bases. The CDR3 is made up of 15 amino acids. Germline lookup yields CDR1 MDHEN and CDR2 SYDVKM. V shed 5 bases and J 6 bases; nucleotides not matched to a gene: 9. The CDR3, as DNA: TGTGCCAGCAGTACCCAGACAGGGTGGGCCGGGGAGCTGTTTTTT. Protein sequence: CASSTQTGWAGELFF.

The rearrangement links TRBV18 to TRBJ1-2; the D is unclear. This CDR3 has 17 amino acids. Trimming left V 2 bases short and J 5 bases short, with 21 bases between. Germline V gene sequence: CDR1 KGHSH, CDR2 LQKENI. The CDR3 sequence is CASSPDRFEGVTYGYTF. DNA for the CDR3: TGTGCCAGCTCACCAGATCGTTTCGAAGGAGTCACTTATGGCTACACCTTC.